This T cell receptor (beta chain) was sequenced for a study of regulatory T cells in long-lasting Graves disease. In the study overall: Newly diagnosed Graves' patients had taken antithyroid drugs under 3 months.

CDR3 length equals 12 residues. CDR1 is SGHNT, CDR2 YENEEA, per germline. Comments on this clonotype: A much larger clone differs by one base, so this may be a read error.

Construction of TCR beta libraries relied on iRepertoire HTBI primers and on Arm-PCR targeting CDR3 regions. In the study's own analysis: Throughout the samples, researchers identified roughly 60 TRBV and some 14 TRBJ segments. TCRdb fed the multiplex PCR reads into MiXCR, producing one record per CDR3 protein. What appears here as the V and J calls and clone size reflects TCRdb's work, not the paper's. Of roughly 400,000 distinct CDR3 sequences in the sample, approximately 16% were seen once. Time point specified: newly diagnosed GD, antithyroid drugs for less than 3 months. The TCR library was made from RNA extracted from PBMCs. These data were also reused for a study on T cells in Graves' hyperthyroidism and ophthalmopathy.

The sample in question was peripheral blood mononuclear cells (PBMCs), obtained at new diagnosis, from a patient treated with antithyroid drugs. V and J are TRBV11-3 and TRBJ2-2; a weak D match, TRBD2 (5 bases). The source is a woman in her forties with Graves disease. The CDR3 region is CASSPRIGEPFF. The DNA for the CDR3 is TGTGCCAGCAGCCCCCGGATCGGGGAGCCGTTTTTT.